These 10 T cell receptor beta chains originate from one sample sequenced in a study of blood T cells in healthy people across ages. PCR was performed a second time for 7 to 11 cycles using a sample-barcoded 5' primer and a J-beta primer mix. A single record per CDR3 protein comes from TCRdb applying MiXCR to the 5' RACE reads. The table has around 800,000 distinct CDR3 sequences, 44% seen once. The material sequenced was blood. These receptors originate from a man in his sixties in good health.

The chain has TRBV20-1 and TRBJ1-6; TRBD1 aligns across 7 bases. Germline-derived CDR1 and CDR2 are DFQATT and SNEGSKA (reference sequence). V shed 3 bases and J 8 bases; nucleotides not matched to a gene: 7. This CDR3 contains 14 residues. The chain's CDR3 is CSARVGTDDSPLHF. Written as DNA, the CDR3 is TGCAGTGCTAGGGTTGGGACAGATGATTCACCCCTCCACTTT.

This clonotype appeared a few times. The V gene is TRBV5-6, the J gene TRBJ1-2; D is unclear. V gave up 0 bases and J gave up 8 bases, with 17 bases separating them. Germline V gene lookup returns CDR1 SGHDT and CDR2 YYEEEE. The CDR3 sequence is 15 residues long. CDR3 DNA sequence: TGTGCCAGCAGCTTGGCTTCTCGGGGTCACGGCGGCTACACCTTC. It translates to CASSLASRGHGGYTF.

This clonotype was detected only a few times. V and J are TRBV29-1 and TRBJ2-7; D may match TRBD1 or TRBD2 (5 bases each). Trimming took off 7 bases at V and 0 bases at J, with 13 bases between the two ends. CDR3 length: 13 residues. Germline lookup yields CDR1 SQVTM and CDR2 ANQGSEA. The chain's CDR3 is CSAVGRSSYEQYF. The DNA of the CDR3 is TGCAGCGCTGTGGGACGTAGCTCCTACGAGCAGTACTTC.

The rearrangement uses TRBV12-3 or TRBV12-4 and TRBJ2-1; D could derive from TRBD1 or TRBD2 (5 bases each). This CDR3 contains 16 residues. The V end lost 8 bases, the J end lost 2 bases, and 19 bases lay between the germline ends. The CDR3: CASGLLARTPYNEQFF. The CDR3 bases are TGTGCCAGCGGATTATTAGCGCGGACACCCTACAATGAGCAGTTCTTC.

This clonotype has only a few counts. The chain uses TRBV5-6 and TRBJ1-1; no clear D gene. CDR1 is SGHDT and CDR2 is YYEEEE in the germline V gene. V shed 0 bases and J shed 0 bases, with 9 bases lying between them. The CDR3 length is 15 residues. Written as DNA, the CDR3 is TGTGCCAGCAGCTTGGACAGCTTCATGAACACTGAAGCTTTCTTT. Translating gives CASSLDSFMNTEAFF.

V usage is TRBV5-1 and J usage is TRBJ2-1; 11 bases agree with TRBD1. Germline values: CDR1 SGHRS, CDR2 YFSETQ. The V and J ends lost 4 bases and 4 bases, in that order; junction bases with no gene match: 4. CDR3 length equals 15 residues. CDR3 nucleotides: TGCGCCAGCAGCAAGGGACAGGGGGAATACAATGAGCAGTTCTTC. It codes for CASSKGQGEYNEQFF.

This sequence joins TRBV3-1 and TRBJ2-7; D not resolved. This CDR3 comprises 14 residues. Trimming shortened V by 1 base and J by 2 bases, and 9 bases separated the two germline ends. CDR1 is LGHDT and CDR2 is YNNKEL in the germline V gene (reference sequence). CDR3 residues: CASSQGEVTYEQYF. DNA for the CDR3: TGTGCCAGCAGCCAAGGAGAGGTTACCTACGAGCAGTACTTC.

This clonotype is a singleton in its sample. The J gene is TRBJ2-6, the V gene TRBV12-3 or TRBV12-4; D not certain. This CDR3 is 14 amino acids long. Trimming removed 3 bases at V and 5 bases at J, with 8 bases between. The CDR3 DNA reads TGTGCCAGCAGTTTCCCTGTCTGGGCCAACGTCCTGACTTTC. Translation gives CASSFPVWANVLTF.

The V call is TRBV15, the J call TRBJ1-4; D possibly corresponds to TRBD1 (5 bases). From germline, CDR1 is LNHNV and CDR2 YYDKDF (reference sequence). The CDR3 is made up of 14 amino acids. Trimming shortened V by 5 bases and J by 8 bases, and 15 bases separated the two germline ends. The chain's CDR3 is CATSANQRGEKLFF. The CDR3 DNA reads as TGTGCCACCAGCGCGAATCAAAGGGGAGAAAAACTGTTTTTT.

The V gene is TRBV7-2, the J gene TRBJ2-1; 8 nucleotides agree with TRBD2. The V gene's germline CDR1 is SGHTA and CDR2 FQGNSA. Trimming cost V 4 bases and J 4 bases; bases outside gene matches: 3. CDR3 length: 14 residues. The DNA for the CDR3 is TGTGCCAGCAGCTCTCAGCGGGGGTACAATGAGCAGTTCTTC. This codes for CASSSQRGYNEQFF.